This TCR beta chain was found in a study of T cell repertoires in cytomegalovirus infection. Turning to the study itself: Shared public TCR beta signatures pointed to both CMV infection and a matching HLA type.

MiXCR was run by TCRdb on the reads, yielding one entry per CDR3 protein. The sample carries roughly 230,000 distinct CDR3 sequences, roughly 12% recorded once. Study-wide points: CMV-specific TCR beta clonotypes restricted by HLA-C dominated the ex vivo response. Summed frequency of public TCR beta families distinguished CMV carriers with the relevant HLA.

This clonotype occurred many times. Its antigen is undetermined. The TCR comes from a human donor in good health (CMV status not recorded). Some clones in this sample may be carry-over from other donors' samples. Sequences were obtained from PBMCs.

CDR3 protein: CATSDLSRVAGERAGELFF. The CDR3, as DNA: TGTGCCACCAGTGATTTGTCCAGGGTAGCGGGAGAAAGAGCCGGGGAGCTGTTTTTT. The rearrangement links TRBV24-1 to TRBJ2-2; TRBD2 aligns across 9 bases. The V segment lost 0 bases and the J segment 6 bases; nucleotides outside the gene matches: 13. The CDR3 runs to 19 residues. Germline V lookup: CDR1 KGHDR, CDR2 SFDVKD.